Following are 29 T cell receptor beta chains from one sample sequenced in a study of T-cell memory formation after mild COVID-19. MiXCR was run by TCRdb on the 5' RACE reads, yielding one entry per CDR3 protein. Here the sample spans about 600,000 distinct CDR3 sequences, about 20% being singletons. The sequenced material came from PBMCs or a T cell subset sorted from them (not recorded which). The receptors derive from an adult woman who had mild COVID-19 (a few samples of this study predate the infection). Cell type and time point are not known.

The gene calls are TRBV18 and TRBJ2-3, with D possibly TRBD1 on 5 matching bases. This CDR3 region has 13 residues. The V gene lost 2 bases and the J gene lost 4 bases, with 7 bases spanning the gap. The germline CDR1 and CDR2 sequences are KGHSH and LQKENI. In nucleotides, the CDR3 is TGTGCCAGCTCACCAGGGGCGGCAGATACGCAGTATTTT. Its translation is CASSPGAADTQYF.

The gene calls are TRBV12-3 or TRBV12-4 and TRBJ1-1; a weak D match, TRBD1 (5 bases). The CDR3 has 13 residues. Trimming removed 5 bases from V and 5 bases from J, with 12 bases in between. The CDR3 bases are TGTGCCAGCAGTAGGGGATTCGGGACTGAAGCTTTCTTT. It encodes CASSRGFGTEAFF.

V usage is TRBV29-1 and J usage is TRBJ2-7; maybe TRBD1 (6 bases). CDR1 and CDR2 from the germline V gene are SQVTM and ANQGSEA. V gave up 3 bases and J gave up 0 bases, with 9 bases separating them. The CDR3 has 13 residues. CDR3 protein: CSVDPTGSYEQYF. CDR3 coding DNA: TGCAGCGTTGACCCGACAGGCTCCTACGAGCAGTACTTC.

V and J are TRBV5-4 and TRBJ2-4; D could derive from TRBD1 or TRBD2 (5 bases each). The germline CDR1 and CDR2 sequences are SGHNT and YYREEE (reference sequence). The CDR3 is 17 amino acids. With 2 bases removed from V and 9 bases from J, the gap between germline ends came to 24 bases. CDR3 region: CASSLESARAGAGIQYF. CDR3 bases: TGTGCCAGCAGCTTAGAAAGCGCGAGGGCCGGGGCGGGCATTCAGTACTTC.

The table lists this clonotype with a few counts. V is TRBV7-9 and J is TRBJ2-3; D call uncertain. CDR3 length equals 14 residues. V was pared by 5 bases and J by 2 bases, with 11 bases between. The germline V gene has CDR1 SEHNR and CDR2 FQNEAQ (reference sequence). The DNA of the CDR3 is TGTGCCAGCAGCGCCCGGGCCCCCACAGATACGCAGTATTTT. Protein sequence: CASSARAPTDTQYF.

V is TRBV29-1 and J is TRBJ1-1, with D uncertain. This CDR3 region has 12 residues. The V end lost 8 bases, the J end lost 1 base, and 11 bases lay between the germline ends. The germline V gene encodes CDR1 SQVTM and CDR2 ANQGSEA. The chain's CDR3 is CSYRPPNTEAFF. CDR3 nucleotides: TGCAGCTACCGTCCCCCGAACACTGAAGCTTTCTTT.

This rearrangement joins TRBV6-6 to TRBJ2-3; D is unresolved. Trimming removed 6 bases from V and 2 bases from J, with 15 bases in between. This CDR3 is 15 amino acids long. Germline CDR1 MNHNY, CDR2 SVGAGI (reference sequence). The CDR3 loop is CASSLEGPPTDTQYF. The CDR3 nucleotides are TGTGCCAGCAGCCTGGAAGGACCTCCCACAGATACGCAGTATTTT.

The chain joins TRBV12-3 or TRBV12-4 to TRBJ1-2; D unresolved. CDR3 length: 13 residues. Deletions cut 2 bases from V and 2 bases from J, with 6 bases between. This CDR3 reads CASSLKRNYGYTF. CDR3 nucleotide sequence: TGTGCCAGCAGTTTAAAACGAAACTATGGCTACACCTTC.

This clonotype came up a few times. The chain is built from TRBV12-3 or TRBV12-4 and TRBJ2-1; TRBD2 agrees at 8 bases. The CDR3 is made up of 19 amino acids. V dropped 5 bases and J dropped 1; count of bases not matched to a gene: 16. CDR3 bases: TGTGCCAGCAGTAGTAAAGCGGGGGCCAGCTTCGGTTCCTACAATGAGCAGTTCTTC. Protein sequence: CASSSKAGASFGSYNEQFF.

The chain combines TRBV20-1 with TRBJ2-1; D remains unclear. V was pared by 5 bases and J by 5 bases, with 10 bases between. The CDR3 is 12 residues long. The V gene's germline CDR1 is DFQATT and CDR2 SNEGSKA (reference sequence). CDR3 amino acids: CSAFDWNNEQFF. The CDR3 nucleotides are TGCAGTGCTTTCGACTGGAACAATGAGCAGTTCTTC.

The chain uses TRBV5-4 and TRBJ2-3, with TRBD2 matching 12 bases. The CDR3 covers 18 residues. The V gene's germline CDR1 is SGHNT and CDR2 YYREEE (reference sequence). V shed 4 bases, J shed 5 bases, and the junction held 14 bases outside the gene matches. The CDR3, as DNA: TGTGCCAGCAGCCCTGGATCTAGCGGGAGGGCCGGAGGAGATACGCAGTATTTT. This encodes CASSPGSSGRAGGDTQYF.

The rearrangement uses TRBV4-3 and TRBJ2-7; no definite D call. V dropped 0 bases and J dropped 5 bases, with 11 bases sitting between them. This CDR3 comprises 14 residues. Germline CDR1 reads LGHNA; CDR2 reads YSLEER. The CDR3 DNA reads TGCGCCAGCAGCCAAGATCGGCAGGCCCACGAGCAGTACTTC. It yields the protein CASSQDRQAHEQYF.

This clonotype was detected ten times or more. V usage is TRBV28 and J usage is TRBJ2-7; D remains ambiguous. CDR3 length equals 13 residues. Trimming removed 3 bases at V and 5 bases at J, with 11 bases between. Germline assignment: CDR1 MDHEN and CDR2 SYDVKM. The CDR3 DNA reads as TGTGCCAGCAGTTTCCCCTCCAAGGACGAGCAGTACTTC. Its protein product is CASSFPSKDEQYF.

CDR3 bases: TGTGCCAGCTCACCAGGCGCGCGGGCGACCCAAAACATTCAGTACTTC. Residues: CASSPGARATQNIQYF. The rearrangement uses TRBV18 and TRBJ2-4, with D possibly being TRBD2 (5 bases). CDR3 length equals 16 residues. V was trimmed by 2 bases and J by 5 bases, leaving 16 bases between them. Germline V gene sequence: CDR1 KGHSH, CDR2 LQKENI.

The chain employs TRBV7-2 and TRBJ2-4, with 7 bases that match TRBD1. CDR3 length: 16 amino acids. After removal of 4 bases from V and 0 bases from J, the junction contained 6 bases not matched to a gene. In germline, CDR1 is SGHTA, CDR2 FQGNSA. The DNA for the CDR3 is TGTGCCAGCAGCTCCGGACAGGCTCTAGCCAAAAACATTCAGTACTTC. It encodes CASSSGQALAKNIQYF. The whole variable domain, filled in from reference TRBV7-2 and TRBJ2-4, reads GAGVSQSPSNKVTEKGKDVELRCDPISGHTALYWYRQSLGQGLEFLIYFQGNSAPDKSGLPSDRFSAERTGGSVSTLTIQRTQQEDSAVYLCASSSGQALAKNIQYFGAGTRLSVL.

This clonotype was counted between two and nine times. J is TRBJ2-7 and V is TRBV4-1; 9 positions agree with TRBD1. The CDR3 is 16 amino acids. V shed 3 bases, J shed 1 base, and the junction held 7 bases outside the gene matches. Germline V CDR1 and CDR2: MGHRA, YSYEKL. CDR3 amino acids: CASSQVGTGPSYEQYF. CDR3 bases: TGCGCCAGCAGCCAGGTCGGGACAGGGCCTTCCTACGAGCAGTACTTC.

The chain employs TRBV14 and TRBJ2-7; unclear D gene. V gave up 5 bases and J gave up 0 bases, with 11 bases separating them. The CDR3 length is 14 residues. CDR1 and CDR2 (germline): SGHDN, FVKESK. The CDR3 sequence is CASSAQMSSYEQYF. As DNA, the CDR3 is TGTGCCAGCAGCGCTCAGATGAGCTCCTACGAGCAGTACTTC.

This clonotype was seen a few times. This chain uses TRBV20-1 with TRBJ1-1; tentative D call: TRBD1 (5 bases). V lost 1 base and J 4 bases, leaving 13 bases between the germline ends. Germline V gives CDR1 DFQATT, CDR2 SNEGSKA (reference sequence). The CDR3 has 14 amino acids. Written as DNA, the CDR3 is TGCAGTGCTAGAGGGGGGGTGGTGCGCACTGAAGCTTTCTTT. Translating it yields CSARGGVVRTEAFF.

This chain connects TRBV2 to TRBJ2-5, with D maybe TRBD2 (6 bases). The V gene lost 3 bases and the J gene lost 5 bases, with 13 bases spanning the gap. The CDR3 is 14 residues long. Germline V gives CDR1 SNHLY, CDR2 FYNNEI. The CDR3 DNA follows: TGTGCCAGCAGTGACGGGGCGGGGAGGGAGACCCAGTACTTC. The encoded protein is CASSDGAGRETQYF.

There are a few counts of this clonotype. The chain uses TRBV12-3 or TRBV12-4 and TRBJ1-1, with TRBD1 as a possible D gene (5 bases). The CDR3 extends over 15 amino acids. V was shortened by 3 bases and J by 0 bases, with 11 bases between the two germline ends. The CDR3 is CASSFGGSLNTEAFF. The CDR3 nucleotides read TGTGCCAGCAGTTTTGGGGGGTCTCTGAACACTGAAGCTTTCTTT.

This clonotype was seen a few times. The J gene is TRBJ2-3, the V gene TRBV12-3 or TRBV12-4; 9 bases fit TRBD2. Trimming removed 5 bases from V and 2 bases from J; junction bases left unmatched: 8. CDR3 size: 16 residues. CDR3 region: CASSLGLASTTDTQYF. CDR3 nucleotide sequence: TGTGCCAGCAGTCTGGGACTAGCTAGTACCACAGATACGCAGTATTTT.

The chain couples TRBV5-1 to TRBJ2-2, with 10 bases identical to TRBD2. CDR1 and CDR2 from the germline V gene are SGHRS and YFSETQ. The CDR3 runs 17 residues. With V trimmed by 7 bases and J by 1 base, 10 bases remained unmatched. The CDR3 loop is CASGKASGGLNTGELFF. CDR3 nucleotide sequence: TGCGCCAGCGGGAAGGCTAGCGGGGGCCTGAACACCGGGGAGCTGTTTTTT.

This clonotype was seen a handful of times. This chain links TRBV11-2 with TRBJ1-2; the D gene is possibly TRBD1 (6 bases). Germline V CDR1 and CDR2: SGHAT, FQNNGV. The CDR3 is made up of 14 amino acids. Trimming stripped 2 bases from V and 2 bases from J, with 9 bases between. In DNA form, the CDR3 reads TGTGCCAGCAGCTTACCCGGACAGAACTATGGCTACACCTTC. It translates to CASSLPGQNYGYTF.

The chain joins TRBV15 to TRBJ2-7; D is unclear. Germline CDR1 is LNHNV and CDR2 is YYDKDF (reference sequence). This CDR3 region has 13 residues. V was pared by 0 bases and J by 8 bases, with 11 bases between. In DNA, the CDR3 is TGTGCCACCAGCAGAGATGTGGATGAAAAGCAGTACTTC. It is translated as CATSRDVDEKQYF.

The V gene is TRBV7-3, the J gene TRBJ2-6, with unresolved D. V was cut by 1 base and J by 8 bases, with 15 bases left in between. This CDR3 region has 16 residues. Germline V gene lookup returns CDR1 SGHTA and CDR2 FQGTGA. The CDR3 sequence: CASSLRPSLGTNVLTF. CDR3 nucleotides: TGTGCCAGCAGCTTAAGGCCCAGTCTGGGGACCAACGTCCTGACTTTC.

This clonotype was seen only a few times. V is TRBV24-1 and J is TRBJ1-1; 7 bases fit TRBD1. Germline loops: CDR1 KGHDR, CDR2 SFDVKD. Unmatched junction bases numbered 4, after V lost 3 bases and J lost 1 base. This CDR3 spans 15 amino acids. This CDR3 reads CATSDARTGNTEAFF. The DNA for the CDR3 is TGTGCCACCAGTGATGCCCGGACAGGGAACACTGAAGCTTTCTTT.

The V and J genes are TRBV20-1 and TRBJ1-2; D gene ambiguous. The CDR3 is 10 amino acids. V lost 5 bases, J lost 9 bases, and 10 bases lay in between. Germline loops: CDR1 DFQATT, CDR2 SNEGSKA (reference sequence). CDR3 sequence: CSAEVGRYTF. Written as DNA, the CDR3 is TGCAGTGCTGAAGTTGGGCGCTACACCTTC.

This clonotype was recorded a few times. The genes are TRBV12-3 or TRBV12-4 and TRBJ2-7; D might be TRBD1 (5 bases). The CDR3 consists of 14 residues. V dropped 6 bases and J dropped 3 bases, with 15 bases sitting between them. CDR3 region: CASSLSGLYYEQYF. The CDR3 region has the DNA TGTGCCAGCAGCCTTTCAGGGTTGTACTACGAGCAGTACTTC.

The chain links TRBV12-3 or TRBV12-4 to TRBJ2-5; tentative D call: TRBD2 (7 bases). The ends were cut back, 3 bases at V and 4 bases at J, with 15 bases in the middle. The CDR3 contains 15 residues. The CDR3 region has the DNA TGTGCCAGCAGTTTTGGGGGGGGCCAGGGAGAGACCCAGTACTTC. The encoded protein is CASSFGGGQGETQYF.